Listed below are T cell receptor beta chains from one sample, sequenced in a study of blood T cell repertoires in COVID-19. Assay: immunoSEQ multiplex PCR; the TCRdb copy retains only in-frame clones and omits some. Of about 210,000 clones detected, roughly 82% appear once; the ten largest clones hold over 9.5%. Material for sequencing was peripheral blood. These receptors originate from a woman in her forties with acute or convalescent COVID-19. The CDR3 runs from the conserved cysteine through the conserved F or W. The order of the fields is J gene, clone size, D gene, V gene, CDR3 protein, CDR3 DNA. D genes are given only for firm matches. Clone size, where shown, is once, few, many, or a class for clones that have expanded.

J gene: TRBJ2-7; clone size: NA; D gene: TRBD1; V gene: TRBV29-1; CDR3 protein: CSVGGTDGNPIYEQYF; CDR3 DNA: TGCAGCGTTGGGGGGACAGACGGAAACCCCATCTACGAGCAGTACTTC
J gene: TRBJ2-2; clone size: once; D gene: NA; V gene: TRBV19; CDR3 protein: CASSLTPVFDRSRDTGELFF; CDR3 DNA: TGTGCCAGTAGTTTGACTCCGGTCTTTGATCGTAGCAGGGACACCGGGGAGCTGTTTTTT
J gene: TRBJ2-3; clone size: NA; D gene: NA; V gene: TRBV4-1; CDR3 protein: CASSQDRAEYTDTQYF; CDR3 DNA: TGCGCCAGCAGCCAAGACCGAGCGGAATACACAGATACGCAGTATTTT
J gene: TRBJ1-4; clone size: NA; D gene: NA; V gene: TRBV7-9; CDR3 protein: CASSLYREKLFF; CDR3 DNA: TGTGCCAGCAGCTTATATCGGGAAAAACTGTTTTTT
J gene: TRBJ2-2; clone size: few; D gene: TRBD2; V gene: TRBV27; CDR3 protein: CASRKDGLAGGGNTGELFF; CDR3 DNA: TGTGCCAGCAGGAAGGATGGACTAGCGGGAGGCGGTAACACCGGGGAGCTGTTTTTT
J gene: TRBJ2-3; clone size: NA; D gene: TRBD2; V gene: TRBV3-1/TRBV3-2; CDR3 protein: CASSQGQGGDTQYF; CDR3 DNA: TGTGCCAGCAGCCAAGGGCAGGGAGGGGATACGCAGTATTTT
J gene: TRBJ1-2; clone size: NA; D gene: TRBD1; V gene: TRBV18; CDR3 protein: CASSPTGQGYFNYGYTF; CDR3 DNA: TGTGCCAGCTCGCCCACGGGACAGGGTTACTTTAACTATGGCTACACCTTC
J gene: TRBJ1-2; clone size: NA; D gene: TRBD1; V gene: TRBV30; CDR3 protein: CAWSNWDRGGYGYTF; CDR3 DNA: TGTGCCTGGAGTAATTGGGACAGGGGGGGGTATGGCTACACCTTC
J gene: TRBJ2-3; clone size: NA; D gene: NA; V gene: TRBV7-9; CDR3 protein: CASSFAQSADTQYF; CDR3 DNA: TGTGCCAGCAGCTTCGCCCAGAGCGCAGATACGCAGTATTTT
J gene: TRBJ2-7; clone size: NA; D gene: NA; V gene: TRBV24-1; CDR3 protein: CATSASPGGREQYF; CDR3 DNA: TGTGCCACCAGTGCCTCTCCAGGGGGGAGGGAGCAGTACTTC
J gene: TRBJ1-1; clone size: NA; D gene: NA; V gene: TRBV5-4; CDR3 protein: CASSMFDRGLMNTEAFF; CDR3 DNA: TGTGCCAGCAGCATGTTCGACAGAGGTCTCATGAACACTGAAGCTTTCTTT
J gene: TRBJ1-4; clone size: NA; D gene: NA; V gene: TRBV4-1; CDR3 protein: CASSQVGQGNPTNEKLFF; CDR3 DNA: TGCGCCAGCAGCCAAGTAGGGCAGGGTAACCCAACTAATGAAAAACTGTTTTTT
J gene: TRBJ2-3; clone size: NA; D gene: TRBD2; V gene: TRBV9; CDR3 protein: CASSVLAGGITDTQYF; CDR3 DNA: TGTGCCAGCAGCGTGCTAGCGGGAGGTATCACAGATACGCAGTATTTT
J gene: TRBJ1-5; clone size: NA; D gene: NA; V gene: TRBV12-1; CDR3 protein: CASSSVPGQGWSYQPQHF; CDR3 DNA: TGTGCCAGCAGCTCGGTCCCGGGACAGGGTTGGTCCTATCAGCCCCAGCATTTT
J gene: TRBJ2-7; clone size: few; D gene: TRBD2; V gene: TRBV10-3; CDR3 protein: CAIRDSGTSGRVTYEQYF; CDR3 DNA: TGTGCCATCAGAGACTCCGGGACTAGCGGGAGAGTCACCTACGAGCAGTACTTC
J gene: TRBJ2-1; clone size: once; D gene: NA; V gene: TRBV2; CDR3 protein: CAGTWRPNVNEQFF; CDR3 DNA: TGTGCCGGCACCTGGAGGCCTAATGTGAATGAGCAGTTCTTC
J gene: TRBJ1-1; clone size: NA; D gene: TRBD1; V gene: TRBV11-2; CDR3 protein: CASSYGIGQGHTEAFF; CDR3 DNA: TGTGCCAGCAGCTACGGTATAGGACAGGGTCACACTGAAGCTTTCTTT